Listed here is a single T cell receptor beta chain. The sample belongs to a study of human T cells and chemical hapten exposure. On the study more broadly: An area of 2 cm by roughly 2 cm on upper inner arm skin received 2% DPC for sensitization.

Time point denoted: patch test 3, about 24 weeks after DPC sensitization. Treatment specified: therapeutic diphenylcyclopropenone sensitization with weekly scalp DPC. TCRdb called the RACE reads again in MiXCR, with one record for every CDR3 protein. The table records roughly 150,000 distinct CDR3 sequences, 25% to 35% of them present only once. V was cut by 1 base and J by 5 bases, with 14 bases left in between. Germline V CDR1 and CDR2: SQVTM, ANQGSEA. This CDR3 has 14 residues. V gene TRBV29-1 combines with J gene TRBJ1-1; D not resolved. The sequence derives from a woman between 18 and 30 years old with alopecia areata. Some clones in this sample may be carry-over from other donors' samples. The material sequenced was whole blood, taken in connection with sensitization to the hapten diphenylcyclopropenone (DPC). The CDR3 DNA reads TGCAGCGTTGAAGCCGTGGCGGGTCGTACTGAAGCTTTCTTT. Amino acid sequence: CSVEAVAGRTEAFF. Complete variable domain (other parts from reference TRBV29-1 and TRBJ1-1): SAVISQKPSRDICQRGTSLTIQCQVDSQVTMMFWYRQQPGQSLTLIATANQGSEATYESGFVIDKFPISRPNLTFSTLTVSNMSPEDSSIYLCSVEAVAGRTEAFFGQGTRLTVV.